This T cell receptor beta chain is drawn from a study of cytomegalovirus exposure and HLA in healthy donors. The study's findings and limits: According to a later analysis, donors in an Asian-associated ancestry cluster reportedly had fewer N-insertions than the approximately 720-donor mean. For most TCR beta V segments, an earlier analysis put the productive rate at about 87% or about 30% of the time.

Trimming removed 5 bases from V and 7 bases from J, with 17 bases in between. Germline V gene lookup returns CDR1 LNHDA and CDR2 SQIVND (reference sequence). The CDR3 has 14 residues. Use of 60 Vbeta and 13 Jbeta primers characterized the PCR. The protocol was immunoSEQ multiplex PCR, while the TCRdb copy is restricted to in-frame clones and leaves out a portion. Among approximately 150,000 clones listed, just under 80% were seen once. As concerns this clone: Its matching antigen is unknown.

The rearrangement links TRBV19 to TRBJ2-5, with D perhaps matching TRBD2 (5 bases). This clonotype was obtained from a woman aged 50 to 60 in good health and CMV-seronegative. Sequenced material: PBMCs. The CDR3 DNA sequence: TGTGCCAGTAGTCCAACCCTGGACGGAGGGACCCAGTACTTC. The encoded protein is CASSPTLDGGTQYF.